This T cell receptor beta chain came from a study of blood T cell repertoires in COVID-19. The CDR3 runs 13 residues. Germline V gene data show CDR1 as ENHRY and CDR2 as SYGVKD. V gave up 5 bases and J gave up 3 bases, with 7 bases separating them. Assay used: immunoSEQ multiplex PCR; TCRdb lists only in-frame clones, some missing. The sample consists of more than 200,000 clones, around four fifths of them appearing once. The sequence derives from a man aged 60-69 years with acute or convalescent COVID-19. The sequenced sample consisted of peripheral blood. The chain is built from TRBV10-3 and TRBJ2-2; D is possibly TRBD1 (6 bases). In nucleotides, the CDR3 is TGTGCCATCAGTAACAGGGACACCGGGGAGCTGTTTTTT. It translates to CAISNRDTGELFF.